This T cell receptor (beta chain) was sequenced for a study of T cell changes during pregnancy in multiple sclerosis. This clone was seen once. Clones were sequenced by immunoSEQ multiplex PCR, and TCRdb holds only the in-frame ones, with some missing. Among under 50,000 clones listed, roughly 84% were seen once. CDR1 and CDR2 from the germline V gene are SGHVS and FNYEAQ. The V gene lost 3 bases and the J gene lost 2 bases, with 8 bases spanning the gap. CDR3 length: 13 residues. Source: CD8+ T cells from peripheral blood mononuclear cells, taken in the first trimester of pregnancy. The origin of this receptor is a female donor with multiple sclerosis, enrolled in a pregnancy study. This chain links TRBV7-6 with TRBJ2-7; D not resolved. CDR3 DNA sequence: TGTGCCAGCAGCTTGGGCTTAGCCTACGAGCAGTACTTC. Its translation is CASSLGLAYEQYF. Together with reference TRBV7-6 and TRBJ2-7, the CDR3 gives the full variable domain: GAGVSQSPRYKVTKRGQDVALRCDPISGHVSLYWYRQALGQGPEFLTYFNYEAQQDKSGLPNDRFSAERPEGSISTLTIQRTEQRDSAMYRCASSLGLAYEQYFGPGTRLTVT.